This T cell receptor (beta chain) emerged from a study of human T cells and chemical hapten exposure. Time point in this sample: pre-sensitization, week 0. Sample treatment: therapeutic diphenylcyclopropenone sensitization with weekly scalp DPC. In germline, CDR1 is WSHSY, CDR2 SAAADI. V was clipped by 3 bases and J by 12 bases; unmatched bases: 17. The CDR3 length is 16 residues. At least ten counts were recorded for this clonotype. One entry per CDR3 protein results from TCRdb running MiXCR on the RACE reads. The top ten hold around 3.3% of the sample, which has about 98,000 distinct CDR3 sequences, 9.5% to 14% seen once.

The clonotype originates from a woman aged 60-70 years with alopecia areata. Some clones in this sample may be carry-over from other donors' samples. This chain uses TRBV10-2 with TRBJ2-1; 7 bases are a match to TRBD1. Here the sequenced sample was whole blood, taken in connection with sensitization to the hapten diphenylcyclopropenone (DPC). CDR3 DNA sequence: TGCGCCAGCAGTGAAATCTGGGACAGCGAGGTCGAGGTGCAGTTCTTC. This sequence encodes CASSEIWDSEVEVQFF.